This TCR beta chain derives from a study of blood T cells in healthy people across ages. About the research overall: There was about one barcoded beta molecule captured by template switching per two T cells.

Together with a sample-barcoded 5' primer, a J-beta primer mix was included in a second PCR lasting about 6 to 11 cycles. TCRdb fed the 5' RACE reads into MiXCR, producing one record per CDR3 protein. Among roughly 680,000 distinct CDR3 sequences listed, roughly half were seen once. The germline V gene encodes CDR1 MNHEY and CDR2 SMNVEV (reference sequence). Trimming cost V 6 bases and J 6 bases; bases outside gene matches: 10. The CDR3 consists of 15 residues. This chain uses TRBV27 with TRBJ1-5, with 8 nucleotides matching TRBD1. The sample taken for sequencing was blood. The sequence derives from an elderly woman in good health. The CDR3 loop is CASSLTPGGGQPQHF. The CDR3 coding sequence is TGTGCCAGCAGCTTAACCCCAGGGGGCGGTCAGCCCCAGCATTTT.